This TCR beta chain was captured by sequencing in a study of T cell responses to AZD1222 COVID-19 vaccine. Study observations and caveats: Repertoires were obtained solely post-peak T cell response. White British people made up most donors, females outnumbered males, and clonal diversity was possibly underestimated. Of the AZD1222 recipients, only five to seven were seropositive at baseline.

Deletions cut 1 base from V and 2 bases from J, with 15 bases between. The CDR3 extends over 17 amino acids. Germline CDR1 LNHDA, CDR2 SQIVND (reference sequence). The data were produced by immunoSEQ multiplex PCR, yet TCRdb's version contains in-frame clones alone and is incomplete. Of fewer than 150,000 clones listed, approximately 89% are singletons. Notes on this clone: The antigen remains undetermined.

The TCR sequence derives from an adult in good health. This specimen consisted of peripheral blood, obtained on day 0 of AZD1222 vaccination. The V call is TRBV19, the J call TRBJ2-1; D perhaps matches TRBD1 (6 bases). CDR3 amino acids: CASSIAVGTFPYNEQFF. CDR3 bases: TGTGCCAGTAGTATAGCGGTGGGGACATTCCCCTACAATGAGCAGTTCTTC. Using reference TRBV19 and TRBJ2-1 for the parts outside the CDR3, the full variable domain is DGGITQSPKYLFRKEGQNVTLSCEQNLNHDAMYWYRQDPGQGLRLIYYSQIVNDFQKGDIAEGYSVSREKKESFPLTVTSAQKNPTAFYLCASSIAVGTFPYNEQFFGPGTRLTVL.